A single sample is the source of the 10 T cell receptor beta chains below, sequenced in a study of T cell responses to AZD1222 COVID-19 vaccine. Libraries were prepared by immunoSEQ multiplex PCR; TCRdb keeps only in-frame clonotypes and omits some of them. The table includes 150,000 or so clones, 85% to 95% detected once. Source: peripheral blood, taken on day 0 of AZD1222 vaccination. The origin of the receptors is an adult in good health.

CDR3 bases: TGTGCCAGCAGTGGGACGGGGATCTACGAGCAGTACTTC. Translation: CASSGTGIYEQYF. The genes are TRBV2 and TRBJ2-7, with D possibly being TRBD2 (5 bases). CDR1 is SNHLY, CDR2 FYNNEI, per germline. The CDR3 is made up of 13 amino acids. Trimming stripped 4 bases from V and 3 bases from J, with 10 bases between.

This clone has just one count. J is TRBJ2-7 and V is TRBV5-1; 7 nucleotides align to TRBD2. The germline CDR1 and CDR2 sequences are SGHRS and YFSETQ. The V and J ends lost 4 bases and 2 bases, in that order; junction bases with no gene match: 12. This CDR3 spans 16 amino acids. In DNA, the CDR3 is TGCGCCAGCAGCCTGAAGCGGGACTCCCGGACCTACGAGCAGTACTTC. Translating gives CASSLKRDSRTYEQYF.

As DNA, the CDR3 is TGCGCCAGCAGCTTGGGAACTGACAGGGGGGAAGGTTACTTC. Encoded protein: CASSLGTDRGEGYF. The chain is built from TRBV5-1 and TRBJ2-7, with TRBD1 matching over 9 bases. CDR1 SGHRS and CDR2 YFSETQ come from the germline V gene. The CDR3 consists of 14 residues. V shed 0 bases and J 13 bases; nucleotides not matched to a gene: 11.

V gene TRBV14 combines with J gene TRBJ1-1; a weak D match, TRBD1 (5 bases). The CDR3 length is 15 residues. V was cut by 2 bases and J by 1 base, with 11 bases left in between. Germline CDR1 and CDR2: SGHDN and FVKESK. Here the CDR3 DNA reads TGTGCCAGCAGCCAAAGCCCCCAGGGGAACACTGAAGCTTTCTTT. It specifies CASSQSPQGNTEAFF.

V gene TRBV5-1 combines with J gene TRBJ2-4, with D possibly matching TRBD1 (6 bases). This CDR3 contains 14 residues. Trimming left V 0 bases short and J 8 bases short, with 12 bases between. From germline, CDR1 is SGHRS and CDR2 YFSETQ. The CDR3 is CASSLAGDGDIQYF. CDR3 nucleotides: TGCGCCAGCAGCTTGGCAGGGGACGGGGACATTCAGTACTTC.

The chain has TRBV7-9 and TRBJ1-5; 10 nucleotides match TRBD1. V shed 3 bases, J shed 0 bases, and the junction held 2 bases outside the gene matches. The CDR3 spans 16 residues. The germline CDR1 and CDR2 sequences are SEHNR and FQNEAQ (reference sequence). CDR3 DNA: TGTGCCAGCAGCTTGAGACAGGGGGCTAGCAATCAGCCCCAGCATTTT. This translates into CASSLRQGASNQPQHF.

This clone was picked up a small number of times. V usage is TRBV6-5 and J usage is TRBJ1-1, with 7 bases lining up with TRBD1. The CDR3 consists of 14 residues. After removal of 6 bases from V and 0 bases from J, the junction contained 4 bases not matched to a gene. Germline V gene data show CDR1 as MNHEY and CDR2 as SVGAGI. The CDR3: CASSRDSLNTEAFF. CDR3 DNA: TGTGCCAGCAGCAGGGACAGTCTGAACACTGAAGCTTTCTTT.

The J gene is TRBJ2-3, the V gene TRBV6-2 or TRBV6-3, with TRBD2 identical over 14 bases. V lost 2 bases, J lost 2 bases, and 15 bases stayed unmatched. Germline V lookup: CDR1 MNHEY, CDR2 SVGEGT. The CDR3 is 21 amino acids. Here the CDR3 reads CASSYPGSTSGRALVTDTQYF. The CDR3, as DNA: TGTGCCAGCAGTTACCCAGGGTCGACTAGCGGGAGGGCCCTCGTCACAGATACGCAGTATTTT.

The gene calls are TRBV5-4 and TRBJ2-3, with D perhaps TRBD2 (5 bases). CDR1 and CDR2 (germline): SGHNT, YYREEE (reference sequence). Between the trimmed V and J ends, which lost 0 bases and 1 base, there was a span of 12 bases. This CDR3 is built from 16 residues. This chain's CDR3 is CASSLGVSGRTDTQYF. The CDR3 nucleotides read TGTGCCAGCAGCTTGGGGGTAAGCGGACGCACAGATACGCAGTATTTT. The full variable domain, rest sourced from reference TRBV5-4 and TRBJ2-3, is ETGVTQSPTHLIKTRGQQVTLRCSSQSGHNTVSWYQQALGQGPQFIFQYYREEENGRGNFPPRFSGLQFPNYSSELNVNALELDDSALYLCASSLGVSGRTDTQYFGPGTRLTVL.

The chain couples TRBV10-1 to TRBJ2-5; perhaps TRBD2 as D (5 bases). This CDR3 has 12 amino acids. From germline, CDR1 is WNHNN and CDR2 SYGVQD (reference sequence). V lost 4 bases and J 6 bases, leaving 9 bases between the germline ends. Written as DNA, the CDR3 is TGCGCCAGCAGTGGGGAGAGCCAGACCCAGTACTTC. Its translation is CASSGESQTQYF.